The 10 T cell receptor beta chains given below trace back to one sample, sequenced in a study of human T cells and chemical hapten exposure. Specified time point: patch test 1, 2 weeks after DPC sensitization. The treatment was: therapeutic diphenylcyclopropenone sensitization with weekly scalp DPC. TCRdb independently ran MiXCR on the RACE reads; one entry per CDR3 protein. Here the sample spans 90,000 to 120,000 distinct CDR3 sequences, 11% being singletons. Here the sequenced sample was whole blood, taken in connection with sensitization to the hapten diphenylcyclopropenone (DPC). The source of these receptors is a woman aged 40 to 50 with alopecia areata. Some clones in this sample may be carry-over from other donors' samples.

This clonotype was counted ten times or more. The gene calls are TRBV6-6 and TRBJ1-2, with 9 bases that match TRBD1. CDR3 length: 15 amino acids. From germline, CDR1 is MNHNY and CDR2 SVGAGI (reference sequence). The J segment lost 3 bases and the V segment lost 0 bases, leaving 2 bases of the junction unmatched. The CDR3, as DNA: TGTGCCAGCAGTTACTCGGGGACAGGGCACTATGGCTACACCTTC. Translated, it gives CASSYSGTGHYGYTF.

This clonotype has a handful of counts. The junction shows a germline mismatch at one end, possibly a read error. The chain has TRBV7-9 and TRBJ2-7; 10 positions match TRBD2. The germline gives CDR1 SEHNR, CDR2 FQNEAQ (reference sequence). The CDR3 loop spans 15 amino acids. The CDR3 spells CASSLAGASSYEQYF. As DNA, the CDR3 is TGTGCCAGCAGCCTAGCGGGGGCCAGCTCCTACGAGCAGTACTTC. Filled out from reference TRBV7-9 and TRBJ2-7, the complete variable domain reads DTGVSQNPRHKITKRGQNVTFRCDPISEHNRLYWYRQTLGQGPEFLTYFQNEAQLEKSRLLSDRFSAERPKGSFSTLEIQRTEQGDSAMYLCASSLAGASSYEQYFGPGTRLTVT.

This clonotype was detected a few times. The CDR3 region is CSPINGQGLMDEQYF. CDR3 nucleotides: TGCAGCCCTATCAACGGACAGGGACTTATGGACGAGCAGTACTTC. The chain has TRBV20-1 and TRBJ2-7, with TRBD1 identical over 8 bases. CDR3 length: 15 amino acids. CDR1 and CDR2 (germline): DFQATT, SNEGSKA (reference sequence).

There are a few counts of this clonotype. The gene calls are TRBV7-2 and TRBJ2-3; 12 bases line up with TRBD1. The CDR3 is 17 amino acids. The germline V gene encodes CDR1 SGHTA and CDR2 FQGNSA. V lost 2 bases and J lost 5; bases outside the gene matches: 8. CDR3 sequence (DNA): TGTGCCAGCAGCTTAAATCCGGGACAGGGGGCCAAAGATACGCAGTATTTT. Protein product: CASSLNPGQGAKDTQYF. Using reference TRBV7-2 and TRBJ2-3 for the parts outside the CDR3, the full variable domain is GAGVSQSPSNKVTEKGKDVELRCDPISGHTALYWYRQSLGQGLEFLIYFQGNSAPDKSGLPSDRFSAERTGGSVSTLTIQRTQQEDSAVYLCASSLNPGQGAKDTQYFGPGTRLTVL.

At least ten counts were recorded for this clonotype. This chain joins TRBV12-3 or TRBV12-4 and TRBJ2-3; 11 bases line up with TRBD2. Losses at the gene ends were 5 bases for V and 2 bases for J; bases not matched to a gene: 12. The CDR3 sequence is 18 residues long. CDR3 nucleotide sequence: TGTGCCAGCAGTCCCCCGACTAGCGGGATGGCTTCCACAGATACGCAGTATTTT. This translates into CASSPPTSGMASTDTQYF.

In this sample, this clonotype turned up once. This chain connects TRBV5-5 to TRBJ2-1; 8 nucleotides match TRBD1. J lost 0 bases, V lost 3 bases, and 2 bases had no gene match. Per germline, CDR1 SGHKS and CDR2 YYEKEE (reference sequence). CDR3 size: 15 residues. CDR3 sequence reads: CASSSGTGSYNEQFF. CDR3 in DNA: TGTGCCAGCAGCTCGGGGACAGGCTCCTACAATGAGCAGTTCTTC.

This clonotype has ten or more counts. The chain employs TRBV23-1 and TRBJ2-5; D is unresolved. TRBV23-1 is labeled an ORF, and its function is uncertain. V was shortened by 8 bases and J by 5 bases, with 9 bases between the two germline ends. The CDR3 totals 11 residues. Written as DNA, the CDR3 is TGCGCCAGCCAGTCGCCCGAGACCCAGTACTTC. The encoded protein is CASQSPETQYF.

This clonotype was seen ten or more times. The chain has TRBV7-2 and TRBJ2-4, with D perhaps matching TRBD2 (6 bases). The CDR3 contains 16 residues. From germline, CDR1 is SGHTA and CDR2 FQGNSA. V lost 1 base, J lost 2 bases, and 12 bases lay in between. CDR3 nucleotide sequence: TGTGCCAGCAGCTTAGAAACGGGGAGGACCAAAAACATTCAGTACTTC. Encoded protein: CASSLETGRTKNIQYF.

This clonotype was counted a few times. The CDR3 DNA reads TGTGCCAGCAGTCCCCTAGCGGGGCAAGAAAACATTCAGTACTTC. It is translated as CASSPLAGQENIQYF. This chain connects TRBV6-2 or TRBV6-3 to TRBJ2-4, with 9 bases identical to TRBD2. The trim removed 5 bases at V and 5 bases at J, leaving 7 bases unmatched. Germline loops: CDR1 MNHEY, CDR2 SVGEGT. The CDR3 runs 15 residues.

Ten or more counts support this clonotype. The chain is built from TRBV19 and TRBJ2-5; D is possibly TRBD1 (5 bases). Germline V CDR1 and CDR2: LNHDA, SQIVND (reference sequence). The V end lost 5 bases, the J end lost 1 base, and 17 bases lay between the germline ends. CDR3 length: 16 residues. In DNA, the CDR3 is TGTGCCAGTAGTCCCCGGACATTTCCCAGCCAAGAGACCCAGTACTTC. Protein product: CASSPRTFPSQETQYF.